The rows below give T cell receptor beta chains drawn from one sample of a study of cytomegalovirus exposure and HLA in healthy donors. Some clones are missing from TCRdb's copy, which holds only in-frame ones; the method was immunoSEQ multiplex PCR. The sample table includes 60,000 or so clones. Sequenced input: PBMCs. The receptors come from a woman aged 18-30 years in good health and CMV-seronegative. The CDR3 runs from the conserved cysteine through the conserved F or W. D genes are given only for firm matches.

TRBV5-1	TRBJ2-1	TRBD2	CASSFGLAADNEQFF	TGCGCCAGCAGCTTCGGACTAGCGGCGGACAATGAGCAGTTCTTC
TRBV18	TRBJ1-1	TRBD1	CASSPGRGQGRKGSEAFF	TGTGCCAGCTCACCAGGACGAGGACAGGGTAGGAAGGGCTCTGAAGCTTTCTTT
TRBV6-5	TRBJ1-2	.	CASRADSNYGYTF	TGTGCCAGCAGGGCGGACTCTAACTATGGCTACACCTTC
TRBV5-1	TRBJ1-1	TRBD1	CASSTDRPKNTEAFF	TGCGCCAGCAGCACGGACAGGCCGAAGAACACTGAAGCTTTCTTT
TRBV18	TRBJ2-3	.	CASSSGQSTDTQYF	TGTGCCAGCTCATCTGGACAGAGCACAGATACGCAGTATTTT
TRBV14	TRBJ2-7	TRBD1	CASSQGQGQEQYF	TGTGCCAGCAGCCAGGGACAGGGGCAAGAGCAGTACTTC
TRBV6-5	TRBJ2-2	.	CASSYSKTSGAGELFF	TGTGCCAGCAGTTACTCGAAGACGTCGGGGGCCGGGGAGCTGTTTTTT
TRBV28	TRBJ1-2	.	CASRQRWGHYGYTF	TGTGCCAGCAGACAAAGGTGGGGGCACTATGGCTACACCTTC
TRBV6-5	TRBJ1-2	.	CASSGGEWDGYTF	TGTGCCAGCAGTGGGGGGGAATGGGATGGCTACACCTTC
TRBV2	TRBJ1-3	.	CASSRTLDSSGNTIYF	TGTGCCAGCAGCCGGACCTTGGACAGCTCTGGAAACACCATATATTTT
TRBV5-1	TRBJ2-5	.	CASSFRVGQETQYF	TGCGCCAGCAGCTTCCGGGTAGGACAAGAGACCCAGTACTTC
TRBV5-1	TRBJ1-2	TRBD1	CASSDKGQTGYTF	TGCGCCAGCAGCGACAAGGGACAGACTGGCTACACCTTC
TRBV19	TRBJ1-1	.	CASSIPEWAPNTEAFF	TGTGCCAGTAGTATCCCAGAGTGGGCCCCGAACACTGAAGCTTTCTTT
TRBV29-1	TRBJ1-2	TRBD1	CSVVTGDVPHGYTF	TGCAGCGTTGTAACAGGGGACGTTCCTCACGGCTACACCTTC
TRBV15	TRBJ2-7	.	CATSSGQMGYYEQYF	TGTGCCACCAGCAGTGGGCAAATGGGCTACTACGAGCAGTACTTC
TRBV4-1	TRBJ1-6	.	CASSQTPDRAYNSPLHF	TGCGCCAGCAGCCAAACTCCTGACAGAGCCTATAATTCACCCCTCCACTTT
TRBV15	TRBJ2-3	.	CATSRARRHGTDTQYF	TGTGCCACCAGCAGAGCACGGAGGCACGGCACAGATACGCAGTATTTT
TRBV6-6	TRBJ2-7	.	CASSYSTGAYEQYF	TGTGCCAGCAGTTACAGCACAGGAGCCTACGAGCAGTACTTC
TRBV5-1	TRBJ2-7	TRBD2	CASSLEAGGSYEQYF	TGCGCCAGCAGCTTGGAGGCGGGAGGTAGCTACGAGCAGTACTTC
TRBV6-5	TRBJ1-2	.	CASSAQGLDGYTF	TGTGCCAGCAGTGCACAGGGTCTGGATGGCTACACCTTC
TRBV15	TRBJ2-1	TRBD2	CATSRDLAGVPYNEQFF	TGTGCCACCAGCAGAGATCTAGCGGGAGTACCCTACAATGAGCAGTTCTTC
TRBV7-9	TRBJ1-1	TRBD1	CASSLTGAADTEAFF	TGTGCCAGCAGCTTGACAGGGGCGGCGGACACTGAAGCTTTCTTT
TRBV18	TRBJ1-1	.	CASSSGQNTEAFF	TGTGCCAGCTCATCGGGACAGAACACTGAAGCTTTCTTT